The source of this TCR beta chain is a study of cytomegalovirus exposure and HLA in healthy donors. V was pared by 1 base and J by 11 bases, with 14 bases between. CDR3 length: 13 residues. Germline CDR1 SGHNT, CDR2 YENEEA. The count of this clone is one. This table comes from immunoSEQ multiplex PCR, and its TCRdb copy is limited to in-frame clones, with some not included. Of tens of thousands of clones detected, roughly 94% appear once; the ten largest clones hold roughly 1.4%. The receptor's source is a man younger than 35 in good health and CMV-seropositive. The sequenced sample consisted of PBMCs. V is TRBV11-3 and J is TRBJ1-1, with D maybe TRBD1 (6 bases). The CDR3 DNA reads as TGTGCCAGCAGCTTAGGGACAGAAGGACGTGCTTTCTTT. Protein: CASSLGTEGRAFF.